This note documents a single T cell receptor beta chain sequence. Its antigen is not known. This sample is part of a study of shared clonotypes between healthy human individuals. An assay was performed, and its level was deep. Method: immunoSEQ multiplex PCR; TCRdb's copy keeps in-frame clones and lacks some. The sample contains around 2,000,000 clones, 85% to 95% of which appear only once. General study findings and limits: Depth was large, yet rarefaction showed that sorted-subset sequencing was incomplete. Relative to their counterparts shared across all four donors, non-shared clonotypes exhibited diminished generation probabilities. Tissues were not sampled, only blood, and their repertoires likely differ.

The V end lost 6 bases, the J end lost 0 bases, and 12 bases lay between the germline ends. Germline V CDR1 and CDR2: SNHLY, FYNNEI. The CDR3 extends over 15 amino acids. J is TRBJ1-5 and V is TRBV2; D remains ambiguous. The sequence was collected from a man aged 18-30 years in good health. Material for sequencing was naive CD4+ T cells sorted from blood. Subset in this sample: CD45RA+ positively selected. CDR3 region: CASSWTPDSNQPQHF. The DNA of the CDR3 is TGTGCCAGCAGCTGGACCCCCGATAGCAATCAGCCCCAGCATTTT.